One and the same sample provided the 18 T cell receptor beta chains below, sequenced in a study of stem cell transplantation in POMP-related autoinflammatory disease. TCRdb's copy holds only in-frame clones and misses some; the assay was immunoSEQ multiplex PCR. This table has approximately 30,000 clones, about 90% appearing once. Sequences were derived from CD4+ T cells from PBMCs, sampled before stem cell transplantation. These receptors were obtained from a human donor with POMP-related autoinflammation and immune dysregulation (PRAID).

The CDR3 DNA is TGTGCCAGCGACCAGGGGGCAAATCAGCCCCAGCATTTT. This gives the protein CASDQGANQPQHF. The chain joins TRBV28 to TRBJ1-5; 8 bases match TRBD1. The V and J ends lost 8 bases and 4 bases, in that order; junction bases with no gene match: 4. Germline V gene sequence: CDR1 MDHEN, CDR2 SYDVKM. The CDR3 contains 13 residues.

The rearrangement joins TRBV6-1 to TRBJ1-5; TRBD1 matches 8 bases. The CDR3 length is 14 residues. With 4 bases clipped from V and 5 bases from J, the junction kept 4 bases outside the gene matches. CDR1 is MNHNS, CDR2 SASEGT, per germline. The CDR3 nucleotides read TGTGCCAGCAGTGGAGACAGGGGCTATCAGCCCCAGCATTTT. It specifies CASSGDRGYQPQHF.

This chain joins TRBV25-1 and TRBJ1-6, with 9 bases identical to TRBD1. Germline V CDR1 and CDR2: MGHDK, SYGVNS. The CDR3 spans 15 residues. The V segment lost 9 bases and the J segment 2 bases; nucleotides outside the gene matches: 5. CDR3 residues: CASSQGATYNSPLHF. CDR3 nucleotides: TGTGCCAGTTCACAGGGGGCCACCTATAATTCACCCCTCCACTTT.

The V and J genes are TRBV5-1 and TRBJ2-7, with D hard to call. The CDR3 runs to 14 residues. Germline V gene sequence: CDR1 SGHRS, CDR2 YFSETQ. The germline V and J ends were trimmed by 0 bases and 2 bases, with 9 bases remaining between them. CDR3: CASSLAWQPYEQYF. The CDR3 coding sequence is TGCGCCAGCAGCTTGGCGTGGCAGCCCTACGAGCAGTACTTC.

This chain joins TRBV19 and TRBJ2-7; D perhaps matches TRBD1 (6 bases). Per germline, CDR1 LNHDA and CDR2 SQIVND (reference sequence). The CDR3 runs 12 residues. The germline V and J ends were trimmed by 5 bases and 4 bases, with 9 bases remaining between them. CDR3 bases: TGTGCCAGTAGTGAACAGGGTTACGAGCAGTACTTC. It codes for CASSEQGYEQYF.

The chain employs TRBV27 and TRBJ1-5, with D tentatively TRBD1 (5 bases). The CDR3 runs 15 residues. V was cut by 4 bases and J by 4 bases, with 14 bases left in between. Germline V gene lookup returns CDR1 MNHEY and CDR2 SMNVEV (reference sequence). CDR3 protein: CASSSRDGTNQPQHF. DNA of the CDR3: TGTGCCAGCAGTTCCCGGGACGGCACAAATCAGCCCCAGCATTTT.

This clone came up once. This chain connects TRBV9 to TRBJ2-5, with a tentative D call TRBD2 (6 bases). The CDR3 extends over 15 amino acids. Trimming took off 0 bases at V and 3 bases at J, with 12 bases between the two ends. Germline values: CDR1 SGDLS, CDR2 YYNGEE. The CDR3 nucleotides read TGTGCCAGCAGCGTAGCTACGGGCGGGGAAGAGACCCAGTACTTC. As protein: CASSVATGGEETQYF.

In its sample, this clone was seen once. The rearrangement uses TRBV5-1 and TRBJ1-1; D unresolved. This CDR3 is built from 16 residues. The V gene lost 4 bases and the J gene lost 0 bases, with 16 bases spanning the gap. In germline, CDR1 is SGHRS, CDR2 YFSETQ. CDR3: CASSSKGGRVNTEAFF. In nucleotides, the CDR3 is TGCGCCAGCAGCAGCAAGGGTGGGCGCGTGAACACTGAAGCTTTCTTT. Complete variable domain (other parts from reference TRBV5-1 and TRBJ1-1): KAGVTQTPRYLIKTRGQQVTLSCSPISGHRSVSWYQQTPGQGLQFLFEYFSETQRNKGNFPGRFSGRQFSNSRSEMNVSTLELGDSALYLCASSSKGGRVNTEAFFGQGTRLTVV.

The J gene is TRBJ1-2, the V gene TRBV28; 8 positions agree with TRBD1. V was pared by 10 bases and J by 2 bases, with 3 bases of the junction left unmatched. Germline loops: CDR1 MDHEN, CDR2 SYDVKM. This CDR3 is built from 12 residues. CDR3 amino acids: CATRTGNYGYTF. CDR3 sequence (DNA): TGTGCCACCCGGACAGGGAACTATGGCTACACCTTC.

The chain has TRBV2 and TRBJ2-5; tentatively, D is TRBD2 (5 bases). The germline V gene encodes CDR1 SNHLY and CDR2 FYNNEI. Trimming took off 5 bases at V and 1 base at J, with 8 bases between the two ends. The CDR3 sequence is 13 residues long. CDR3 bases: TGTGCCAGCAGTTGGGAGTCCCAAGAGACCCAGTACTTC. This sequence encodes CASSWESQETQYF.

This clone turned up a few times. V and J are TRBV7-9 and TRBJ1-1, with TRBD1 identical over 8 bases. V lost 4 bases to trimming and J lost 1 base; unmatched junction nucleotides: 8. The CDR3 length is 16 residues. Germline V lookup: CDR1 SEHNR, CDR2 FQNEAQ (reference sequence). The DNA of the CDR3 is TGTGCCAGCAGCTCCCTACCCGGGACAGGGAACACTGAAGCTTTCTTT. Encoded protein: CASSSLPGTGNTEAFF. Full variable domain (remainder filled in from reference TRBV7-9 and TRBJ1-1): DTGVSQNPRHKITKRGQNVTFRCDPISEHNRLYWYRQTLGQGPEFLTYFQNEAQLEKSRLLSDRFSAERPKGSFSTLEIQRTEQGDSAMYLCASSSLPGTGNTEAFFGQGTRLTVV.

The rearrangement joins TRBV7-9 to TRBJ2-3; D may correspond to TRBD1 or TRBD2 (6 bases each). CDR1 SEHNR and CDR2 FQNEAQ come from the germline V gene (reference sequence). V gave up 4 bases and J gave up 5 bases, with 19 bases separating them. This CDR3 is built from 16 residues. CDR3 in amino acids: CASSWLRGLQGDTQYF. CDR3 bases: TGTGCCAGCAGCTGGTTGCGGGGCCTACAGGGAGATACGCAGTATTTT.

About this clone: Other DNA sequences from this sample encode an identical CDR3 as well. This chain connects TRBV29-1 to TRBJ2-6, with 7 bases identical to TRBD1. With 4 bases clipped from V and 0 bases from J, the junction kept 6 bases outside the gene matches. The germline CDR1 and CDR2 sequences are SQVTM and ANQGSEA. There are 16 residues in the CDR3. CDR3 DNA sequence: TGCAGCGTTGTGGGACAGTTACTCTCTGGGGCCAACGTCCTGACTTTC. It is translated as CSVVGQLLSGANVLTF.

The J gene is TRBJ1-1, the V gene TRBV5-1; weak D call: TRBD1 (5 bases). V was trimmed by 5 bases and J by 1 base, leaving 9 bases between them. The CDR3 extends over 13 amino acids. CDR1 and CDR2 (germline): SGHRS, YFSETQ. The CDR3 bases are TGCGCCAGCAGTGGGCAGGGGAACACTGAAGCTTTCTTT. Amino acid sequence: CASSGQGNTEAFF.

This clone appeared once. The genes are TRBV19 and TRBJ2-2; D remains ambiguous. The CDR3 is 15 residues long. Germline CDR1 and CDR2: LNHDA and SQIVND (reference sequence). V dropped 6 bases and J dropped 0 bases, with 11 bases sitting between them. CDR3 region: CASRGNSPNTGELFF. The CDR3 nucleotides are TGTGCCAGTAGGGGGAACAGCCCGAACACCGGGGAGCTGTTTTTT.

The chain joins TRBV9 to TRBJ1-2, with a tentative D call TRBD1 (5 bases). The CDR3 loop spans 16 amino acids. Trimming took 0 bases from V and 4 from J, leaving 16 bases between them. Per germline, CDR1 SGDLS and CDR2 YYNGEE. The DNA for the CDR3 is TGTGCCAGCAGCGTAGACCAGGGACGATATAGCTATGGCTACACCTTC. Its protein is CASSVDQGRYSYGYTF.

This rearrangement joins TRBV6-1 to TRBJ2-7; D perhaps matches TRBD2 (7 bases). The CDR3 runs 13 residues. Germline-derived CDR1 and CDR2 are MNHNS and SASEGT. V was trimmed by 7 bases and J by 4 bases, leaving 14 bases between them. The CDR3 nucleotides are TGTGCCAGCACCGAAGGGGGGGCGTACGAGCAGTACTTC. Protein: CASTEGGAYEQYF.

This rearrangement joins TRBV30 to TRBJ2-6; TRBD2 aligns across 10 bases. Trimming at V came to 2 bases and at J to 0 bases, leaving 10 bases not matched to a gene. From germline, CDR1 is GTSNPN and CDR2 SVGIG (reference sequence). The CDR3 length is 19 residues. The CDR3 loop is CAWSPLRTSGNSGANVLTF. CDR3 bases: TGTGCCTGGAGTCCTCTAAGGACTAGCGGCAACTCTGGGGCCAACGTCCTGACTTTC.